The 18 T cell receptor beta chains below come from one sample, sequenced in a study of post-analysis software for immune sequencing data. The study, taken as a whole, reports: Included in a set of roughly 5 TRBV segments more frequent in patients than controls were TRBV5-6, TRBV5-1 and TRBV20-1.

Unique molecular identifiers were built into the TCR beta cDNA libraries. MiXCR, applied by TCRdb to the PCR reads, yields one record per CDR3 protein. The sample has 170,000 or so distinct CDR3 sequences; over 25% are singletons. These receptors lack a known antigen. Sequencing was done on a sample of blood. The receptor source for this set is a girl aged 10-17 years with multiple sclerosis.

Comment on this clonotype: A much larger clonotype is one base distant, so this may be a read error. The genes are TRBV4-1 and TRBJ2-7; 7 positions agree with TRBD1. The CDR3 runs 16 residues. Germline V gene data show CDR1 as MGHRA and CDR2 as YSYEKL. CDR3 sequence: CAGSQAFTGVRGEQYF. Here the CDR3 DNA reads TGCGCCGGCAGCCAAGCTTTTACAGGGGTGAGGGGGGAGCAGTACTTC.

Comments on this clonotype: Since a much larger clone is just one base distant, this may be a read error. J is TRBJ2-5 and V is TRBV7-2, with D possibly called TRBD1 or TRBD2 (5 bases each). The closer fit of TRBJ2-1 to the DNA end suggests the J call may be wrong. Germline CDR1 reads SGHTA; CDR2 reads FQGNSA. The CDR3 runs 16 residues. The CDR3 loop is CASSQTMGVWQETQFF. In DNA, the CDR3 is TGTGCCAGCAGCCAGACGATGGGGGTTTGGCAAGAGACCCAGTTCTTC.

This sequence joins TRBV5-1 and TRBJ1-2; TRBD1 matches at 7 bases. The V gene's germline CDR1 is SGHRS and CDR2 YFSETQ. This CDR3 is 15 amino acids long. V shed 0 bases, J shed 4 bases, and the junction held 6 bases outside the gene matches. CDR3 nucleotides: TGCGCCAGCAGCTTGGAAAGGGGGCGCGGCTATGGCTACACCTTC. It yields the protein CASSLERGRGYGYTF.

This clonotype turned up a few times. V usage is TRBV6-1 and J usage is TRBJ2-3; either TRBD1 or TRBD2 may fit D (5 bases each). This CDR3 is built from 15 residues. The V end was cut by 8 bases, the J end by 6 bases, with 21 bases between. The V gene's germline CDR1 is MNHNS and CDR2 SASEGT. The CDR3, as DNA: TGTGCCAGCCAGACCAGCCCTTCATGGGGGGATACGCAGTATTTT. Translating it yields CASQTSPSWGDTQYF.

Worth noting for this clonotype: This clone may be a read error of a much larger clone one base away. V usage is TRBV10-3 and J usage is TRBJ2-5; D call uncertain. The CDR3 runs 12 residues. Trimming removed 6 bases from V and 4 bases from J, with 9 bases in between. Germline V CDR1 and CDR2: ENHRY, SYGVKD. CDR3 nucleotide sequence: TGTGCCATCAGCTTGGGCCGAGAGACCCAGTACTTC. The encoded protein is CAISLGRETQYF.

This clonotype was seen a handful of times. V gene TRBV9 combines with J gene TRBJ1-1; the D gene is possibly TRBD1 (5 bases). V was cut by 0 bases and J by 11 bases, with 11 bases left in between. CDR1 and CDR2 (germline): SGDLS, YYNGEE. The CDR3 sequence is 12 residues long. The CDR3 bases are TGTGCCAGCAGCGTAGTTGGGGGAGGCGCTTTCTTT. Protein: CASSVVGGGAFF.

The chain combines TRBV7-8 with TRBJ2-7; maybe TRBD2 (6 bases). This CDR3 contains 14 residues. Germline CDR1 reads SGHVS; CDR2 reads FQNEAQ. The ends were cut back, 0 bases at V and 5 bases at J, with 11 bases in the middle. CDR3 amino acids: CASSLARLGDEQYF. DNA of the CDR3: TGTGCCAGCAGCTTAGCGCGACTAGGTGACGAGCAGTACTTC.

CDR3 nucleotide sequence: TGCGCCAGCAGCCGAACGTCCGGGACAGGAGACAATGAGCAGTTCTTC. The encoded protein is CASSRTSGTGDNEQFF. J is TRBJ2-1 and V is TRBV4-1, with 8 bases matching TRBD1. V gave up 4 bases and J gave up 5 bases; unmatched junction bases: 10. Germline V gene lookup returns CDR1 MGHRA and CDR2 YSYEKL. The CDR3 is made up of 16 amino acids.

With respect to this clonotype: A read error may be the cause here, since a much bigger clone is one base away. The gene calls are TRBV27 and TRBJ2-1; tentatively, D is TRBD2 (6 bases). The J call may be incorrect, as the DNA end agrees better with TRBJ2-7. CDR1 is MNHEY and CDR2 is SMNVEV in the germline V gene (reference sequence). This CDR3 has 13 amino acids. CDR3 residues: CASSSADGGEQYF. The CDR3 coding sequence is TGTGCCAGCAGTTCCGCAGACGGGGGAGAGCAGTACTTC.

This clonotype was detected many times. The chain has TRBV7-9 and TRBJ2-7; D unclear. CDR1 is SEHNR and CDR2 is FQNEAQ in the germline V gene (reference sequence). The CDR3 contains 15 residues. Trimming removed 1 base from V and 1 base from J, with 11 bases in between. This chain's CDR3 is CASSLGGDYSYEQYF. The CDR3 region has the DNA TGTGCCAGCAGCTTAGGAGGCGATTATTCCTACGAGCAGTACTTC.

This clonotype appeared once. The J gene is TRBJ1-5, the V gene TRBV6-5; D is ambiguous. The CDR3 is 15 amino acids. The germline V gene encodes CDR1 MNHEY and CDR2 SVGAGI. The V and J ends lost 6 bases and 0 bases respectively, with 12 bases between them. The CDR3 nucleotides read TGTGCCAGCAGGGCCTTAACTCCTAGCAATCAGCCCCAGCATTTT. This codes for CASRALTPSNQPQHF.

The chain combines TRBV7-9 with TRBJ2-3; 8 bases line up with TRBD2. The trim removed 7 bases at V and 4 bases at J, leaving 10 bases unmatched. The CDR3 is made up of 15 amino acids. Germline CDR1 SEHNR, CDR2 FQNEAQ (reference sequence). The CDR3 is CASIRSGKGADTQYF. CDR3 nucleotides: TGTGCCAGCATCCGTAGCGGGAAAGGTGCAGATACGCAGTATTTT.

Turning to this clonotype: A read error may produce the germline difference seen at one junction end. The CDR3 sequence is CAGSNGETQYF. DNA for the CDR3: TGCGCCGGCAGCAACGGCGAGACCCAGTACTTC. This rearrangement joins TRBV4-1 to TRBJ2-5; unclear D gene. The germline gives CDR1 MGHRA, CDR2 YSYEKL. This CDR3 is built from 11 residues.

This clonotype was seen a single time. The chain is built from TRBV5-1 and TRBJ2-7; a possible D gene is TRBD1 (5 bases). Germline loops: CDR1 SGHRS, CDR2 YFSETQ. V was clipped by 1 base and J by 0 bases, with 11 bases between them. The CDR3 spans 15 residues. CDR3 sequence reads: CASSLRGGPSYEQYF. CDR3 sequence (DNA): TGCGCCAGCAGCTTGAGGGGCGGCCCCTCCTACGAGCAGTACTTC.

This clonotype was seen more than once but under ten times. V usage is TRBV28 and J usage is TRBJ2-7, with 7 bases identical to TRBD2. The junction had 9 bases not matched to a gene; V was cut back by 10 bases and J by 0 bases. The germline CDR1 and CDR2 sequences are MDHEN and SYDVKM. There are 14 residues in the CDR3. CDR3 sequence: CAILKAGDSYEQYF. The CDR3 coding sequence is TGTGCCATCCTAAAGGCGGGAGACTCCTACGAGCAGTACTTC.

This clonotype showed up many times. CDR3 nucleotides: TGTGCCAGCCAGGACGGGAGGAAGTCCGGGGAGCTGTTTTTT. It specifies CASQDGRKSGELFF. This chain links TRBV6-2 or TRBV6-3 with TRBJ2-2, with 7 bases aligning to TRBD2. The CDR3 has 14 residues. Germline V CDR1 and CDR2: MNHEY, SVGEGT. V was clipped by 8 bases and J by 6 bases; unmatched bases: 9.

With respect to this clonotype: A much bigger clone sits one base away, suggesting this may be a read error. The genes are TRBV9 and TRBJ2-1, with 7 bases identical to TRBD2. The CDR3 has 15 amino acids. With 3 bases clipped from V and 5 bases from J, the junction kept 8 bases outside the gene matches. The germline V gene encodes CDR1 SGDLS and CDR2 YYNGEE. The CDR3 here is CASSATSASHNEQFF. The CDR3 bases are TGTGCCAGCAGCGCAACTAGCGCGTCCCACAATGAGCAGTTCTTC. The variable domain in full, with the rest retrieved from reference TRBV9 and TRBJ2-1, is DSGVTQTPKHLITATGQRVTLRCSPRSGDLSVYWYQQSLDQGLQFLIQYYNGEERAKGNILERFSAQQFPDLHSELNLSSLELGDSALYFCASSATSASHNEQFFGPGTRLTVL.

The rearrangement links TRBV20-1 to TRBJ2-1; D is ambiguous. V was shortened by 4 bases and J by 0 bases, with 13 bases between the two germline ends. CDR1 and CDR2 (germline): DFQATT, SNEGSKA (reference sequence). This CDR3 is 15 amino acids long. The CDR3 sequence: CSANPRTSSYNEQFF. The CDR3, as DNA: TGCAGTGCTAACCCCAGGACCTCCTCCTACAATGAGCAGTTCTTC.